The clone carrying this TCR beta chain was counted many times. Antigen: not known. These data originate in a study of T cells in Graves' hyperthyroidism and ophthalmopathy. Across the study: Peripheral blood was secured at the point of initial diagnosis, before any treatment.

TCR beta CDR3 regions were amplified from RNA transcripts. The study used the HTBI primer set for a first-round RT-PCR of the TCR CDR3. TCRdb independently ran MiXCR on the multiplex PCR reads; one entry per CDR3 protein. The sample records roughly 700,000 distinct CDR3 sequences, 30% to 40% being singletons. Study-level results: Ophthalmopathy was told apart from stable hyperthyroidism by a 13 V-J model. Expanded thyroid clonotypes (above 0.001) were mostly also found in blood.

The CDR3 sequence is 14 residues long. The germline V gene encodes CDR1 SNHLY and CDR2 FYNNEI. V lost 7 bases, J lost 3 bases, and 5 bases stayed unmatched. The study enrolled patients aged 18 to 65 with newly diagnosed hyperthyroidism of under 2 months' duration. Sequencing was done on a sample of blood. The receptor was derived from a middle-aged woman with Graves' hyperthyroidism. This chain joins TRBV2 and TRBJ1-2, with TRBD1 matching 10 bases. This CDR3 is CASTGGTGDYGYTF. The CDR3 coding sequence is TGTGCCAGCACCGGGGGGACAGGGGACTATGGCTACACCTTC.